This TCR beta chain was profiled in a study of PD-L1 blockade in urothelial cancer. Some clones are missing from TCRdb's copy, which holds only in-frame ones; the method was immunoSEQ multiplex PCR. Among 20,000 to 25,000 clones listed, roughly nine tenths were seen once. This TCR derives from a man aged 45-60 years with urothelial cancer. The sequencing here drew on PBMCs, taken around atezolizumab (anti-PD-L1) treatment.

CDR3 sequence: CDSFYTATRSNQPQHF. The CDR3 nucleotides read TGTGACTCCTTTTACACAGCTACCCGTAGCAATCAGCCCCAGCATTTT. The chain is built from TRBV9 and TRBJ1-5, with D hard to call. Germline CDR1 is SGDLS and CDR2 is YYNGEE. The CDR3 has 16 residues.